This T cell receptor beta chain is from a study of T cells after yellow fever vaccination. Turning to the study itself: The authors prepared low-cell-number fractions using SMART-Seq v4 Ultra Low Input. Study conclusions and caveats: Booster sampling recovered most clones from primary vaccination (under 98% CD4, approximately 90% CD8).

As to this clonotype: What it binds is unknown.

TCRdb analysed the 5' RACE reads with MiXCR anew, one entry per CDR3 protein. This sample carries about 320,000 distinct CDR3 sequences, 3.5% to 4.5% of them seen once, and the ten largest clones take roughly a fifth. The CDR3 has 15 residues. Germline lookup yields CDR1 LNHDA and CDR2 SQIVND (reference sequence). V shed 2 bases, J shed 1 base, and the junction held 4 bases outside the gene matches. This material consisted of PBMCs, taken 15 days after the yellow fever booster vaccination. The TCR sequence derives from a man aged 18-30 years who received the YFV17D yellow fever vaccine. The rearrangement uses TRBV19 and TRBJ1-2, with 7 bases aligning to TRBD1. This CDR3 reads CASSILAGGNYGYTF. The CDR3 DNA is TGTGCCAGTAGTATACTGGCAGGGGGTAACTATGGCTACACCTTC.